These 11 T cell receptor beta chains came from one sample sequenced in a study of shared clonotypes between healthy human individuals. Sequencing was performed with immunoSEQ multiplex PCR; in TCRdb, only in-frame clones are kept and a portion is missing. Among roughly 640,000 clones listed, roughly 70% were seen once. The sequencing input was memory CD4+ T cells sorted from blood. The subset was: CD45RA-negative fraction. Receptors originate from a woman aged 25-40 years in good health.

This chain joins TRBV30 and TRBJ2-7; D is unresolved. Germline V lookup: CDR1 GTSNPN, CDR2 SVGIG (reference sequence). The ends were cut back, 0 bases at V and 5 bases at J, with 14 bases in the middle. The CDR3 covers 14 residues. The CDR3 here is CAWSVLPYLHEQYF. CDR3 coding DNA: TGTGCCTGGAGTGTACTGCCGTACTTGCACGAGCAGTACTTC.

The chain joins TRBV5-1 to TRBJ1-2; 7 bases fit TRBD1. J lost 6 bases, V lost 4 bases, and 6 bases had no gene match. Germline V gene data show CDR1 as SGHRS and CDR2 as YFSETQ. The CDR3 totals 13 residues. The CDR3 reads CASSQQGTHGYTF. The CDR3 DNA reads as TGCGCCAGCAGCCAACAGGGGACTCATGGCTACACCTTC.

The chain couples TRBV29-1 to TRBJ2-7, with 14 bases that match TRBD2. The germline V gene has CDR1 SQVTM and CDR2 ANQGSEA. There are 14 residues in the CDR3. The J segment lost 4 bases and the V segment lost 5 bases, leaving 4 bases of the junction unmatched. The CDR3 region has the DNA TGCAGCGTTTCTGGGACTAGCGGGAGTTACGAGCAGTACTTC. This translates into CSVSGTSGSYEQYF.

The chain couples TRBV2 to TRBJ1-5; weak D call: TRBD1 (6 bases). CDR3 length: 16 residues. Per the germline V gene, CDR1 is SNHLY and CDR2 is FYNNEI. V lost 6 bases, J lost 2 bases, and 17 bases lay in between. Here the CDR3 DNA reads TGTGCCAGCAGCCAAGAGGGGGGGGTTGGCAATCAGCCCCAGCATTTT. Translated, it gives CASSQEGGVGNQPQHF. Looking up the rest from reference TRBV2 and TRBJ1-5 gives the full variable domain: EPEVTQTPSHQVTQMGQEVILRCVPISNHLYFYWYRQILGQKVEFLVSFYNNEISEKSEIFDDQFSVERPDGSNFTLKIRSTKLEDSAMYFCASSQEGGVGNQPQHFGDGTRLSIL.

In its sample, this clone was seen a few times. The CDR3 sequence: CASSPGQGLGGYTF. DNA of the CDR3: TGTGCCAGCAGCCCCGGACAGGGGCTGGGTGGCTACACCTTC. This sequence joins TRBV6-1 and TRBJ1-2, with 9 bases aligning to TRBD1. CDR1 is MNHNS and CDR2 is SASEGT in the germline V gene. The CDR3 is 14 residues long. The ends lost 6 bases at V and 7 bases at J; junction bases unmatched: 9.

V and J are TRBV10-3 and TRBJ2-7; D may be TRBD1 (6 bases). This CDR3 region has 14 residues. Between the trimmed V and J ends, which lost 7 bases and 6 bases, there was a span of 19 bases. Germline V lookup: CDR1 ENHRY, CDR2 SYGVKD. CDR3 amino acids: CAITQGQGTREQYF. In DNA form, the CDR3 reads TGTGCCATCACTCAGGGACAAGGCACTCGCGAGCAGTACTTC.

This sequence joins TRBV27 and TRBJ2-1, with unresolved D. Trimming left V 2 bases short and J 5 bases short, with 7 bases between. The length of the CDR3 is 13 residues. Germline CDR1 is MNHEY and CDR2 is SMNVEV (reference sequence). The CDR3 sequence is CASSLKTNNEQFF. The CDR3 bases are TGTGCCAGCAGTTTAAAGACCAACAATGAGCAGTTCTTC.

V is TRBV27 and J is TRBJ1-4, with no clear D. V was cut by 0 bases and J by 5 bases, with 10 bases left in between. CDR1 is MNHEY and CDR2 is SMNVEV in the germline V gene (reference sequence). The CDR3 sequence is 15 residues long. The CDR3: CASSLSWRGNEKLFF. CDR3 nucleotide sequence: TGTGCCAGCAGTTTATCGTGGCGGGGAAATGAAAAACTGTTTTTT.

This clone occurred a few times. The same CDR3 can be traced to other DNA sequences in this sample. The chain joins TRBV5-4 to TRBJ2-7, with 13 bases fitting TRBD2. Unmatched junction bases numbered 5, after V lost 4 bases and J lost 4 bases. Germline loops: CDR1 SGHNT, CDR2 YYREEE (reference sequence). The CDR3 is 15 amino acids. CDR3 sequence reads: CASSLRTSGSYEQYF. In DNA form, the CDR3 reads TGTGCCAGCAGCCTCCGGACTAGCGGGAGTTACGAGCAGTACTTC.

The chain has TRBV6-5 and TRBJ2-5, with D tentatively TRBD1 or TRBD2 (6 bases each). The CDR3 runs 15 residues. V lost 2 bases to trimming and J lost 2 bases, with 12 bases between them. Per the germline V gene, CDR1 is MNHEY and CDR2 is SVGAGI. The CDR3 loop is CASSYRGVGQETQYF. The CDR3 region has the DNA TGTGCCAGCAGTTACAGGGGGGTGGGACAAGAGACCCAGTACTTC.

The rearrangement links TRBV5-1 to TRBJ2-1, with 9 bases identical to TRBD2. Germline loops: CDR1 SGHRS, CDR2 YFSETQ. The CDR3 has 16 residues. V shed 0 bases and J 7 bases; nucleotides not matched to a gene: 8. The CDR3 loop is CASSLAVGTSINEQFF. The CDR3 DNA reads as TGCGCCAGCAGCTTGGCCGTCGGGACTAGCATAAATGAGCAGTTCTTC.